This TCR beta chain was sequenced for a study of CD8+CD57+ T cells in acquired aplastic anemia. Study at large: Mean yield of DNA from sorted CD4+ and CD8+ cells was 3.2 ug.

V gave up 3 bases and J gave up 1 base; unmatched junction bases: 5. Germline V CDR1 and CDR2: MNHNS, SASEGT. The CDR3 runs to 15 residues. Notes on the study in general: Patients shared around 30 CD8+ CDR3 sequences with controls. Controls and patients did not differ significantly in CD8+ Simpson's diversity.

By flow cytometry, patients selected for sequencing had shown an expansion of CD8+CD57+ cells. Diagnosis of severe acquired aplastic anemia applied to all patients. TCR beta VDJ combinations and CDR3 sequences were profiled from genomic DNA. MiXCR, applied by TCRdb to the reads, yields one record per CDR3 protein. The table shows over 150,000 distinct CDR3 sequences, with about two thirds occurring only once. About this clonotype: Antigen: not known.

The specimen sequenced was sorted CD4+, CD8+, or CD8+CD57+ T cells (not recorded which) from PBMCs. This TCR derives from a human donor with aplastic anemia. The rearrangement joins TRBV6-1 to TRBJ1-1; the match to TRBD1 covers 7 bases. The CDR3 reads CASSERDRQNTEAFF. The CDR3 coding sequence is TGTGCCAGCAGTGAGCGGGACAGACAGAACACTGAAGCTTTCTTT.